Below, 18 T cell receptor beta chains from the same sample are listed, as sequenced in a study of cytomegalovirus exposure and HLA in healthy donors. Primers included in the PCR were 60 Vbeta and 13 Jbeta primers. Sequencing used immunoSEQ multiplex PCR; TCRdb keeps in-frame clones, though not all of them. The table for this sample gives tens of thousands of clones. The sequenced sample was PBMCs. The receptors derive from a male donor in good health and CMV-seronegative.

The V gene is TRBV4-2, the J gene TRBJ2-6, with D perhaps matching TRBD1 (6 bases). CDR1 is LGHNA, CDR2 YNFKEQ, per germline. V lost 0 bases to trimming and J lost 1 base, with 10 bases between them. CDR3 size: 17 residues. The CDR3 nucleotides read TGTGCCAGCAGCCAAGAGGAAGGGACATCTGGGGCCAACGTCCTGACTTTC. Amino acids: CASSQEEGTSGANVLTF.

The V call is TRBV5-1, the J call TRBJ2-7; TRBD1 matches at 9 bases. CDR1 is SGHRS and CDR2 is YFSETQ in the germline V gene. The CDR3 contains 15 residues. Trimming removed 5 bases from V and 3 bases from J; junction bases left unmatched: 9. This CDR3 reads CASRGGTGPNYEQYF. The CDR3 DNA sequence: TGCGCCAGCAGGGGGGGGACAGGGCCGAACTACGAGCAGTACTTC. The entire variable domain, with the rest obtained from reference TRBV5-1 and TRBJ2-7, is as follows: KAGVTQTPRYLIKTRGQQVTLSCSPISGHRSVSWYQQTPGQGLQFLFEYFSETQRNKGNFPGRFSGRQFSNSRSEMNVSTLELGDSALYLCASRGGTGPNYEQYFGPGTRLTVT.

The chain carries TRBV19 and TRBJ2-5, with a possible D match to TRBD2 (5 bases). V shed 3 bases and J shed 5 bases, with 7 bases lying between them. CDR3 length: 12 amino acids. Germline lookup yields CDR1 LNHDA and CDR2 SQIVND (reference sequence). CDR3 residues: CASSMEEETQYF. The CDR3 nucleotides are TGTGCCAGTAGTATGGAGGAGGAGACCCAGTACTTC.

The rearrangement joins TRBV4-3 to TRBJ2-7; the match to TRBD2 covers 7 bases. V shed 1 base, J shed 6 bases, and the junction held 3 bases outside the gene matches. The CDR3 sequence is 13 residues long. CDR1 and CDR2 from the germline V gene are LGHNA and YSLEER. The CDR3 DNA follows: TGCGCCAGCAGCCAAGGGGAGGGGAGCGAGCAGTACTTC. Its protein is CASSQGEGSEQYF.

The CDR3 here is CASNRLAGAAGELFF. The CDR3 DNA follows: TGTGCCAGTAATCGACTAGCGGGAGCGGCCGGGGAGCTGTTTTTT. V is TRBV19 and J is TRBJ2-2, with TRBD2 matching over 12 bases. CDR3 length: 15 residues. The germline V gene has CDR1 LNHDA and CDR2 SQIVND (reference sequence). V shed 7 bases, J shed 6 bases, and the junction held 6 bases outside the gene matches.

The chain joins TRBV27 to TRBJ2-2; D is undetermined. With 1 base removed from V and 6 bases from J, the gap between germline ends came to 6 bases. The CDR3 is 13 residues long. The V gene's germline CDR1 is MNHEY and CDR2 SMNVEV (reference sequence). CDR3 amino acids: CASSLFPAGELFF. The CDR3 DNA follows: TGTGCCAGCAGTTTATTCCCAGCCGGGGAGCTGTTTTTT.

The chain is built from TRBV29-1 and TRBJ2-5; maybe TRBD2 (6 bases). With 7 bases removed from V and 5 bases from J, the gap between germline ends came to 17 bases. Germline values: CDR1 SQVTM, CDR2 ANQGSEA. The CDR3 has 13 amino acids. The CDR3 protein is CSADSGVKETQYF. CDR3 DNA sequence: TGCAGCGCCGACTCGGGGGTGAAGGAGACCCAGTACTTC.

The rearrangement links TRBV5-1 to TRBJ2-1; D possibly corresponds to TRBD1 (6 bases). With 0 bases removed from V and 5 bases from J, the gap between germline ends came to 12 bases. CDR1 is SGHRS and CDR2 is YFSETQ in the germline V gene. CDR3 length equals 15 residues. The CDR3 reads CASSLGRTAHNEQFF. The CDR3 nucleotides read TGCGCCAGCAGCTTGGGAAGGACAGCCCACAATGAGCAGTTCTTC.

The chain joins TRBV18 to TRBJ1-3, with unresolved D. Germline-derived CDR1 and CDR2 are KGHSH and LQKENI. The length of the CDR3 is 16 residues. Trimming took 3 bases from V and 1 from J, leaving 13 bases between them. The CDR3 is CASSPGSVRSGNTIYF. The CDR3 DNA follows: TGTGCCAGCTCACCCGGTAGTGTACGTTCTGGAAACACCATATATTTT.

The chain joins TRBV4-2 to TRBJ2-7; tentatively, D is TRBD1 (6 bases). The germline V and J ends were trimmed by 1 base and 2 bases, with 12 bases remaining between them. The CDR3 loop spans 15 amino acids. Per germline, CDR1 LGHNA and CDR2 YNFKEQ. CDR3 in DNA: TGTGCCAGCAGCCAAGGGGCAGGGGAGCCCTACGAGCAGTACTTC. It is translated as CASSQGAGEPYEQYF.

This chain connects TRBV30 to TRBJ1-1; possible D gene TRBD1, 6 bases. V was pared by 2 bases and J by 1 base, with 11 bases between. The CDR3 consists of 14 residues. CDR1 and CDR2 (germline): GTSNPN, SVGIG (reference sequence). CDR3 in amino acids: CAWSPGVENTEAFF. The DNA of the CDR3 is TGTGCCTGGAGTCCAGGGGTCGAGAACACTGAAGCTTTCTTT.

This chain joins TRBV30 and TRBJ2-3; a weak D match, TRBD2 (6 bases). V dropped 5 bases and J dropped 5 bases, with 17 bases sitting between them. Germline V gene data show CDR1 as GTSNPN and CDR2 as SVGIG (reference sequence). This CDR3 has 14 residues. Written as DNA, the CDR3 is TGTGCCTGGGCCCCCCTAAGCGGGTTAGATACGCAGTATTTT. Its translation is CAWAPLSGLDTQYF.

A word on this clone: The junction does not match germline at one end; this may be a read error. V and J are TRBV5-1 and TRBJ2-1; 11 nucleotides agree with TRBD1. The germline CDR1 and CDR2 sequences are SGHRS and YFSETQ. This CDR3 contains 19 residues. In nucleotides, the CDR3 is TGCGCCAGCACCCCTGGGGACAGGGGGATTCTCGACTCCGACAATGAGCAGTTCTTC. It codes for CASTPGDRGILDSDNEQFF. The whole variable domain, remainder taken from reference TRBV5-1 and TRBJ2-1, is KAGVTQTPRYLIKTRGQQVTLSCSPISGHRSVSWYQQTPGQGLQFLFEYFSETQRNKGNFPGRFSGRQFSNSRSEMNVSTLELGDSALYLCASTPGDRGILDSDNEQFFGPGTRLTVL.

This rearrangement joins TRBV5-5 to TRBJ2-1; perhaps TRBD1 as D (6 bases). Looked up from germline, CDR1 is SGHKS and CDR2 is YYEKEE (reference sequence). The CDR3 has 12 amino acids. V lost 4 bases and J 7 bases, leaving 9 bases between the germline ends. This chain's CDR3 is CASSLGQNEQFF. For the CDR3, the DNA is TGTGCCAGCAGCCTAGGACAGAATGAGCAGTTCTTC.

The CDR3 spells CASSLQDEQYF. In DNA, the CDR3 is TGTGCCAGCAGTTTACAGGACGAGCAGTACTTC. The chain employs TRBV6-5 and TRBJ2-7, with D perhaps TRBD1 (5 bases). Per germline, CDR1 MNHEY and CDR2 SVGAGI. Deletions cut 4 bases from V and 5 bases from J, with 6 bases between. The CDR3 is 11 residues long.

The chain combines TRBV29-1 with TRBJ2-2; TRBD2 agrees at 9 bases. The V gene's germline CDR1 is SQVTM and CDR2 ANQGSEA. Trimming removed 7 bases from V and 2 bases from J; junction bases left unmatched: 8. The CDR3 has 15 residues. Written as DNA, the CDR3 is TGCAGCGCCCGAGGACTAGCGTTAAACACCGGGGAGCTGTTTTTT. Its protein is CSARGLALNTGELFF.

The chain employs TRBV15 and TRBJ2-2; TRBD2 might be the D (6 bases). From germline, CDR1 is LNHNV and CDR2 YYDKDF (reference sequence). Trimming pared 0 bases from V and 7 bases from J, leaving 15 bases between. The CDR3 totals 16 residues. The CDR3 region is CATSRDRRRGGGELFF. CDR3 bases: TGTGCCACCAGCAGAGATCGGAGGAGGGGAGGCGGGGAGCTGTTTTTT.

V and J are TRBV9 and TRBJ2-2, with D uncertain. V was clipped by 3 bases and J by 3 bases, with 18 bases between them. This CDR3 is built from 17 residues. The germline V gene encodes CDR1 SGDLS and CDR2 YYNGEE. In DNA form, the CDR3 reads TGTGCCAGCAGCGCGTCACCAGTGGTCTCCGACACCGGGGAGCTGTTTTTT. Translated: CASSASPVVSDTGELFF.